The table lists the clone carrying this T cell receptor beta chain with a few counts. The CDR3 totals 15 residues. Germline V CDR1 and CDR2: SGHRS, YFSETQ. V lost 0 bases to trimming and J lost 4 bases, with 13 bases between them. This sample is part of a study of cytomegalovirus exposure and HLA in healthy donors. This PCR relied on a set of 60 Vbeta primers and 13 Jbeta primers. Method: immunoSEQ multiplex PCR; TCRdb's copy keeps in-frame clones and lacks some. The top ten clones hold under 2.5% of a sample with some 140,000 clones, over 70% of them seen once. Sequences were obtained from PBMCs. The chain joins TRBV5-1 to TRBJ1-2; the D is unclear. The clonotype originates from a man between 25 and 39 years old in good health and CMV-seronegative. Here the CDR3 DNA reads TGCGCCAGCAGCTTGGGCAGTGTGGCCGTCTATGGCTACACCTTC. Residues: CASSLGSVAVYGYTF. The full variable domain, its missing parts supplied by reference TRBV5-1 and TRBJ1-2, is KAGVTQTPRYLIKTRGQQVTLSCSPISGHRSVSWYQQTPGQGLQFLFEYFSETQRNKGNFPGRFSGRQFSNSRSEMNVSTLELGDSALYLCASSLGSVAVYGYTFGSGTRLTVV.